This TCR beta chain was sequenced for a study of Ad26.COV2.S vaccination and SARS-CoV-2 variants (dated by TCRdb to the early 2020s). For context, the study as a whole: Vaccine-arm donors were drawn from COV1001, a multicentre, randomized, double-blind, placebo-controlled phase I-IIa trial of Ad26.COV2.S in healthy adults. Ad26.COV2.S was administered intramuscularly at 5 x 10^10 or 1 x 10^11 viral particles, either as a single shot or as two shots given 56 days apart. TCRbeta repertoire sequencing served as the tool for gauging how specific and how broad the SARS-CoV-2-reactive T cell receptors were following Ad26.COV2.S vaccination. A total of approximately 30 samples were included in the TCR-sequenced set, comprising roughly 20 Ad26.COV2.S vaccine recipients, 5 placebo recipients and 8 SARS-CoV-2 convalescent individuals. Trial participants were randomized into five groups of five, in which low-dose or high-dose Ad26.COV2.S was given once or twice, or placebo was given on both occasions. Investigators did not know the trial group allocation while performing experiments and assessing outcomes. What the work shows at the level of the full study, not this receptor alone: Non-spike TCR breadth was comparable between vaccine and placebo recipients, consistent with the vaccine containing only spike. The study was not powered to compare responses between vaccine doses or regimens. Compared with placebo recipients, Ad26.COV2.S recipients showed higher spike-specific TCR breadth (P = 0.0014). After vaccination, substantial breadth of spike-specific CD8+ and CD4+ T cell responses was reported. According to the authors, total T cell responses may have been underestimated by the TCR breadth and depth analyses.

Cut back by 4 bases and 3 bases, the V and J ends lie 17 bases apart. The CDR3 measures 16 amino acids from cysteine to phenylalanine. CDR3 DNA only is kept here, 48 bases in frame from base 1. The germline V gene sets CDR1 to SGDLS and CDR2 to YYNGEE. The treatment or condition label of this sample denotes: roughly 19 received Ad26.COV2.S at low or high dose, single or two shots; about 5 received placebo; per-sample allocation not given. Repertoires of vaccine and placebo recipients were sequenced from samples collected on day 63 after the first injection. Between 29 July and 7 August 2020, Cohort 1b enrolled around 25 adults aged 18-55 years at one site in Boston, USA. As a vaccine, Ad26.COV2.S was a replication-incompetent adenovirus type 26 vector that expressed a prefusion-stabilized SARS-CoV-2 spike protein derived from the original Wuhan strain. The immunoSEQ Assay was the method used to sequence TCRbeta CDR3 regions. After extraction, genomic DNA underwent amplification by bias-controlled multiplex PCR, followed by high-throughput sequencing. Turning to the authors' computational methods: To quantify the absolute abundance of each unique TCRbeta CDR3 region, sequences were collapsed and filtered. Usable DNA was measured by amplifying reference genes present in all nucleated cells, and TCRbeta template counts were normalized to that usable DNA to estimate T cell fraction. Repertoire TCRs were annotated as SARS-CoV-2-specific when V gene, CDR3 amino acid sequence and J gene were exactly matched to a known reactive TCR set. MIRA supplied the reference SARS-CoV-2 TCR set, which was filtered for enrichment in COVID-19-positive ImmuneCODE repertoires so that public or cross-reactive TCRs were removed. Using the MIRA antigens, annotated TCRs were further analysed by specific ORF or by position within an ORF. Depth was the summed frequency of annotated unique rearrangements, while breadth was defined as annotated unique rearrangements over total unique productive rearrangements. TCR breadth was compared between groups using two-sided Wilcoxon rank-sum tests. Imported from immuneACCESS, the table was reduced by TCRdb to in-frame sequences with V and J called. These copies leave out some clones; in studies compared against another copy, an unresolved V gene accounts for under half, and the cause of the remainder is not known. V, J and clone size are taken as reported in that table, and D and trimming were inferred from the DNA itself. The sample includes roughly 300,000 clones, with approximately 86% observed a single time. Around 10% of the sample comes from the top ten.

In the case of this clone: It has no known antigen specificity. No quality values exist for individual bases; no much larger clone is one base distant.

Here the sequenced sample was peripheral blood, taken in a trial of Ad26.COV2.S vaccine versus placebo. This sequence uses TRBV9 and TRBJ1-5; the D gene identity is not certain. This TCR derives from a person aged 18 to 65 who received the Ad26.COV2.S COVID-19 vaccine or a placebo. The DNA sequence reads TGTGCCAGCAGCCCTGGACCCCCACATGTCAATCAGCCCCAGCATTTT. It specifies CASSPGPPHVNQPQHF.